This record covers a single TCR beta chain. Its matching antigen is unknown. Methods used by the authors: Because ImmunoSEQ provided only junction sequences with no quality scores, the filtering differed. Assay: immunoSEQ multiplex PCR; the TCRdb copy retains only in-frame clones and omits some. That table is the source of V, J and clone size, and D and trimming were worked out from the DNA. Of a few hundred thousand clones in the sample, under 80% are singletons; the top ten hold 11%. The source of the sample is a study of shared clonotypes between healthy human individuals. The wider study: CD8 memory received one plate per donor, CD8 naive two, CD4 memory three and CD4 naive three.

Germline V lookup: CDR1 SGHRS, CDR2 YFSETQ. The CDR3 extends over 14 amino acids. With V trimmed by 2 bases and J by 9 bases, 6 bases remained unmatched. Study-level points and caveats: Generally, estimated richness proved larger in naive subsets than it did in memory subsets. Investigators expected sequencing depth to affect clonotype sharing among donors.

This receptor was taken from a young man in good health. Material: memory CD4+ T cells sorted from blood. Subset given: CD45RA-negative fraction. This chain joins TRBV5-1 and TRBJ2-4; 9 positions match TRBD1. The CDR3: CASSLQGAKVIQYF. In DNA, the CDR3 is TGCGCCAGCAGCTTACAGGGGGCGAAGGTCATTCAGTACTTC.